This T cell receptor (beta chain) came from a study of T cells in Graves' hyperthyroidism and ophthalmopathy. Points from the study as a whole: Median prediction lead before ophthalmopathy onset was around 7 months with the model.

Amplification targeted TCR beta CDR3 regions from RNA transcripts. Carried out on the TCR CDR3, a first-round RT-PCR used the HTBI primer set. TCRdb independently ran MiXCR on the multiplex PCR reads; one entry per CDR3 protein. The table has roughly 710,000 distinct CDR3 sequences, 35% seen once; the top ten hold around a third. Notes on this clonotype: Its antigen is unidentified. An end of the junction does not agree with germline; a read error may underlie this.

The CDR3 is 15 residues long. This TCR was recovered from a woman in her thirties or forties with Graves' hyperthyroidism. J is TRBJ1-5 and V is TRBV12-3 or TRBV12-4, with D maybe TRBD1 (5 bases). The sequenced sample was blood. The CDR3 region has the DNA TGTACCAGCAGTTTAGAACAGGCTAGCAATCAGCCCCAGCATTTT. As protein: CTSSLEQASNQPQHF.